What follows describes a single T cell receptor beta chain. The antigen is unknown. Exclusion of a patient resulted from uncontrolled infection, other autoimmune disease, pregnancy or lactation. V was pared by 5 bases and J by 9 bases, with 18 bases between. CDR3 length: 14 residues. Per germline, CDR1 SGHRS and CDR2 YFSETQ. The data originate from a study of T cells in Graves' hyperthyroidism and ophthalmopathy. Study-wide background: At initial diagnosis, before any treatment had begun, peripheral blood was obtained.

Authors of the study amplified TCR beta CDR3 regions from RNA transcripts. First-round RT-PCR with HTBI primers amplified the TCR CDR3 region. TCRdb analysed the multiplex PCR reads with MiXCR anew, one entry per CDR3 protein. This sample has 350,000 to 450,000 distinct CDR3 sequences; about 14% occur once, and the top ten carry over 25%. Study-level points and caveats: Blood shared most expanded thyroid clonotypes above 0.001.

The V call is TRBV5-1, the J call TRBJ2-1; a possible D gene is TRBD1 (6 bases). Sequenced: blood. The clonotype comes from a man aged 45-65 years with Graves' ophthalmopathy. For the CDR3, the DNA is TGCGCCAGCAGAGGGGGAGCCTTGACTGGTGAGCAGTTCTTC. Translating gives CASRGGALTGEQFF.